The 9 T cell receptor beta chains below were found in one sample sequenced in a study of identical twins (dated by TCRdb to about 2016). The library was prepared using 5' RACE. The sequencer listed for this sample is Illumina HiSeq 2000. TCRdb reprocessed the public reads (quality trimming at Q25 with fastp, clone calling with MiXCR) and kept in-frame beta chains. Rows matching on CDR3 protein sequence are summarized as one entry with the most common DNA and genes. The sample table holds roughly 290,000 distinct CDR3 sequences, of which 9.5% were seen once. The biggest ten clones account for approximately 7% of the sample. These data were also reused for a study on yellow fever vaccine responses in identical twins.

Sequencing input: CD8+ T cells sorted from blood. The receptors here all came from a young woman in good health.

The chain combines TRBV20-1 with TRBJ2-1; TRBD1 matches at 7 bases. The germline CDR1 and CDR2 sequences are DFQATT and SNEGSKA (reference sequence). Trimming removed 8 bases from V and 7 bases from J; junction bases left unmatched: 11. The CDR3 sequence is 13 residues long. CDR3 coding DNA: TGCAGTCCTTGGAGTCCAGGGGGTAATGAGCAGTTCTTC. Amino acids: CSPWSPGGNEQFF.

The chain uses TRBV15 and TRBJ2-4, with D maybe TRBD1 (6 bases). The CDR3 has 15 amino acids. V dropped 1 base and J dropped 7 bases, with 14 bases sitting between them. Germline V gene sequence: CDR1 LNHNV, CDR2 YYDKDF (reference sequence). CDR3 bases: TGTGCCACCAGCAGAGTCGGGACAAACGGCAACATTCAGTACTTC. This codes for CATSRVGTNGNIQYF.

The sample holds a few counts of this clonotype. The CDR3 nucleotides read TGTGCCAGCAGTGAGGCAGTCACAGATACGCAGTATTTT. Residues: CASSEAVTDTQYF. The chain couples TRBV6-4 to TRBJ2-3; D is undetermined. This CDR3 is 13 amino acids long. V shed 3 bases and J shed 2 bases, with 6 bases lying between them. Looked up from germline, CDR1 is MRHNA and CDR2 is SNTAGT.

This clonotype came up many times. The V and J genes are TRBV29-1 and TRBJ2-1, with D tentatively TRBD1 (6 bases). There are 14 residues in the CDR3. Trimming left V 7 bases short and J 4 bases short, with 17 bases between. Looked up from germline, CDR1 is SQVTM and CDR2 is ANQGSEA. DNA for the CDR3: TGCAGCGGAACGGGGACAACTCAGTACAATGAGCAGTTCTTC. As protein: CSGTGTTQYNEQFF.

The rearrangement uses TRBV27 and TRBJ2-7; 7 bases agree with TRBD2. Germline V CDR1 and CDR2: MNHEY, SMNVEV (reference sequence). CDR3 length equals 17 residues. V dropped 6 bases and J dropped 7; count of bases not matched to a gene: 21. The CDR3 region is CASSLAASSGVIREQYF. The CDR3 bases are TGTGCCAGCAGCCTCGCCGCCTCTAGCGGAGTTATACGGGAGCAGTACTTC.

J is TRBJ1-5 and V is TRBV7-8; perhaps TRBD1 as D (5 bases). The germline V gene encodes CDR1 SGHVS and CDR2 FQNEAQ. This CDR3 is 15 amino acids long. Trimming removed 4 bases at V and 0 bases at J, with 10 bases between. CDR3 DNA: TGTGCCAGCAGCTCGACAGATGATAGCAATCAGCCCCAGCATTTT. This encodes CASSSTDDSNQPQHF.

The chain couples TRBV7-8 to TRBJ2-7; 7 bases agree with TRBD1. The trim removed 1 base at V and 3 bases at J, leaving 6 bases unmatched. Germline V CDR1 and CDR2: SGHVS, FQNEAQ. This CDR3 has 15 amino acids. CDR3 in DNA: TGTGCCAGCAGCTTAGTAAGGGGGCCAGACTACGAGCAGTACTTC. The encoded protein is CASSLVRGPDYEQYF.

This clonotype was counted at least ten times. CDR3 sequence reads: CASSVGAGGDPSTDTQYF. The CDR3 nucleotides are TGTGCCAGCAGCGTCGGAGCGGGGGGTGACCCTAGCACAGATACGCAGTATTTT. This chain connects TRBV11-2 to TRBJ2-3; 9 positions agree with TRBD2. This CDR3 is 18 amino acids long. J gave up 0 bases and V 5 bases, and 12 bases lay outside the gene matches. Germline V gene sequence: CDR1 SGHAT, CDR2 FQNNGV.

Only a few counts were recorded for this clonotype. The rearrangement links TRBV12-3 or TRBV12-4 to TRBJ1-1; perhaps TRBD1 as D (5 bases). This CDR3 is built from 14 residues. Trimming removed 2 bases from V and 6 bases from J, with 13 bases in between. CDR3: CASSLYRGSSEAFF. CDR3 coding DNA: TGTGCCAGCAGTTTATATAGGGGTAGCTCTGAAGCTTTCTTT.